This T cell receptor beta chain was recorded in a study of T cell responses to AZD1222 COVID-19 vaccine. As for the study in general: Pooling of second doses given at about 4 or about 12 weeks was done.

As concerns this clone: Its cognate antigen is unknown.

Study-level results: Variant regions that are unmutated are reportedly the target of nearly half of spike-specific TCRs. Donors skewed white British and female; clonal diversity was possibly underestimated.

TCRdb keeps only in-frame clones here, not all; method: immunoSEQ multiplex PCR. In the table there are 96,000 or so clones, approximately 90% of which are singletons. The origin of this receptor is an adult in good health. Sequencing was performed on peripheral blood, taken on day 0 of AZD1222 vaccination.

The chain's CDR3 is CASSHIDGYANYGYTF. CDR3 coding DNA: TGTGCCAGCAGCCATATCGACGGATACGCTAACTATGGCTACACCTTC. The J gene is TRBJ1-2, the V gene TRBV7-2, with unresolved D. Trimming pared 5 bases from V and 0 bases from J, leaving 16 bases between. This CDR3 has 16 residues. Germline V gene sequence: CDR1 SGHTA, CDR2 FQGNSA.